Below are 30 T cell receptor beta chains sequenced from a single sample in a study of T cells in Graves' hyperthyroidism and ophthalmopathy. TCR beta CDR3 region amplification was performed from RNA transcripts. Initially, a first-round RT-PCR of the TCR CDR3 employed the HTBI primer set. TCRdb passed the multiplex PCR reads through MiXCR, listing each CDR3 protein once. This sample yields a few hundred thousand distinct CDR3 sequences, of which roughly 15% are seen a single time; roughly 3.3% belongs to the top ten. Sequenced: blood. These receptors were taken from a middle-aged woman with Graves' ophthalmopathy.

This clonotype has a count of ten or more. The chain recombines TRBV2 with TRBJ1-4; D is perhaps TRBD1 (5 bases). The CDR3 is 11 residues long. V was trimmed by 6 bases and J by 13 bases, leaving 12 bases between them. Germline V CDR1 and CDR2: SNHLY, FYNNEI. For the CDR3, the DNA is TGTGCCAGCAGCCGGGACTTCGCACTGTTTTTT. Translated, it gives CASSRDFALFF.

This clonotype was observed many times. The CDR3 region has the DNA TGTGCCAGCAGCTGGTATAGCAATCAGCCCCAGCATTTT. This gives the protein CASSWYSNQPQHF. V and J are TRBV28 and TRBJ1-5; D unresolved. CDR1 is MDHEN and CDR2 is SYDVKM in the germline V gene. The CDR3 totals 13 residues. V dropped 6 bases and J dropped 0 bases, with 6 bases sitting between them.

This clonotype was seen a few times. DNA of the CDR3: TGCGCCAGCAGACCGGGACAGGGAGAGACCCAGTACTTC. It codes for CASRPGQGETQYF. V is TRBV5-1 and J is TRBJ2-5; 9 nucleotides align to TRBD1. V dropped 5 bases and J dropped 4; count of bases not matched to a gene: 3. Germline V lookup: CDR1 SGHRS, CDR2 YFSETQ. The CDR3 contains 13 residues.

This clonotype has a count of ten or more. V is TRBV7-3 and J is TRBJ2-1; 10 bases line up with TRBD1. Germline CDR1 SGHTA, CDR2 FQGTGA. Losses at the gene ends were 5 bases for V and 9 bases for J; bases not matched to a gene: 4. The CDR3 length is 13 residues. The CDR3: CASSTDRGREQFF. CDR3 DNA sequence: TGTGCCAGCAGCACTGACAGGGGGCGTGAGCAGTTCTTC.

The sample holds a few counts of this clonotype. One end of the junction fails to match germline, which may point to a read error. The genes are TRBV19 and TRBJ1-1; 7 nucleotides line up with TRBD1. Germline CDR1 LNHDA, CDR2 SQIVND (reference sequence). CDR3 length equals 15 residues. The CDR3 nucleotides read TGTGCCAGTAGTCAAACACAGGGGACCAACACTGGAGCTTTCTTT. Translating it yields CASSQTQGTNTGAFF.

This clonotype was counted a few times. The chain combines TRBV28 with TRBJ1-2, with 9 bases lining up with TRBD1. CDR1 is MDHEN and CDR2 is SYDVKM in the germline V gene. The CDR3 contains 17 residues. Trimming cost V 6 bases and J 0 bases; bases outside gene matches: 11. The CDR3 DNA reads TGTGCCAGCAGCACCCCCGGGACAGGGATATCTAACTATGGCTACACCTTC. Its protein product is CASSTPGTGISNYGYTF.

This clonotype occurred many times. The rearrangement joins TRBV30 to TRBJ1-2; a possible D gene is TRBD1 (6 bases). The CDR3 length is 14 residues. In germline, CDR1 is GTSNPN, CDR2 SVGIG (reference sequence). V dropped 2 bases and J dropped 0 bases, with 10 bases sitting between them. CDR3 in DNA: TGTGCCTGGAGTAGGGGGTTGACTAACTATGGCTACACCTTC. This codes for CAWSRGLTNYGYTF. The full variable domain, with the rest looked up from reference TRBV30 and TRBJ1-2, is SQTIHQWPATLVQPVGSPLSLECTVEGTSNPNLYWYRQAAGRGLQLLFYSVGIGQISSEVPQNLSASRPQDRQFILSSKKLLLSDSGFYLCAWSRGLTNYGYTFGSGTRLTVV.

This clonotype was seen a handful of times. The rearrangement joins TRBV7-2 to TRBJ2-5; perhaps D is TRBD1 or TRBD2 (6 bases each). This CDR3 is built from 14 residues. CDR1 SGHTA and CDR2 FQGNSA come from the germline V gene. V gave up 5 bases and J gave up 4 bases, with 14 bases separating them. CDR3 region: CASSPQGGRETQYF. The CDR3 DNA is TGTGCCAGCAGCCCCCAAGGGGGGAGAGAGACCCAGTACTTC.

At least ten counts were recorded for this clonotype. This sequence joins TRBV30 and TRBJ2-7, with D tentatively TRBD1 (5 bases). The CDR3 spans 11 residues. Trimming stripped 3 bases from V and 3 bases from J, with 6 bases between. The germline V gene encodes CDR1 GTSNPN and CDR2 SVGIG (reference sequence). CDR3 in amino acids: CAWRDNYEQYF. The CDR3 DNA is TGTGCCTGGAGGGACAACTACGAGCAGTACTTC.

There are many counts of this clonotype. The junction and the germline gene differ at one end; a read error may be behind it. CDR3 sequence reads: CASSLFFSAENTGELFF. The CDR3 nucleotides read TGTGCTAGCAGCTTATTTTTCAGCGCGGAGAACACCGGGGAGCTGTTTTTT. The chain carries TRBV7-7 and TRBJ2-2, with no clear D. The CDR3 has 17 residues. Germline lookup yields CDR1 SSHAT and CDR2 FNYEAQ (reference sequence).

A word on this clonotype: Likely a read error: the CDR3 ends without its conserved phenylalanine or tryptophan. The rearrangement joins TRBV5-1 to TRBJ2-5, with 10 bases aligning to TRBD1. Germline values: CDR1 SGHRS, CDR2 YFSETQ. The V segment lost 4 bases and the J segment 5 bases; nucleotides outside the gene matches: 8. This CDR3 spans 15 amino acids. The CDR3 DNA follows: TGCGCCAGCAGCCTGACAGGGGGCTTCACGGAGACCCAGTACCTC. As protein: CASSLTGGFTETQYL.

This clonotype was seen ten or more times. This chain connects TRBV20-1 to TRBJ2-5; D is ambiguous. V shed 6 bases and J shed 6 bases, with 14 bases lying between them. The CDR3 consists of 12 residues. The germline gives CDR1 DFQATT, CDR2 SNEGSKA (reference sequence). CDR3 loop: CSAPLQSKTQYF. The DNA for the CDR3 is TGCAGTGCCCCCCTCCAATCTAAGACCCAGTACTTC.

This clonotype has a count of ten or more. This chain uses TRBV28 with TRBJ1-5; D is undetermined. The CDR3 covers 13 residues. CDR1 and CDR2 from the germline V gene are MDHEN and SYDVKM. The V end was cut by 8 bases, the J end by 4 bases, with 12 bases between. This CDR3 reads CASGEENNQPQHF. CDR3 DNA: TGTGCCAGCGGGGAGGAGAATAATCAGCCCCAGCATTTT.

This clonotype was picked up a small number of times. The V and J genes are TRBV20-1 and TRBJ2-2; D unresolved. The CDR3 is 14 amino acids. With 7 bases removed from V and 5 bases from J, the gap between germline ends came to 17 bases. Germline V gene sequence: CDR1 DFQATT, CDR2 SNEGSKA (reference sequence). The CDR3 DNA sequence: TGCAGTGTCAAAGCCCCCGGTTATACCGGGGAGCTGTTTTTT. This codes for CSVKAPGYTGELFF.

This clonotype was recorded a few times. This chain connects TRBV6-6 to TRBJ1-1, with a weak D call TRBD1 (6 bases). Germline V lookup: CDR1 MNHNY, CDR2 SVGAGI (reference sequence). V was clipped by 2 bases and J by 6 bases, with 13 bases between them. The CDR3 contains 14 residues. The CDR3 protein is CASSYGGTTSEAFF. In DNA, the CDR3 is TGTGCCAGCAGTTACGGGGGGACAACATCTGAAGCTTTCTTT.

As regards this clonotype: The CDR3 end shows no conserved phenylalanine or tryptophan, and so a read error is likely. Here the CDR3 DNA reads TGTGCCAGCAGCTTAGATCTAGCGTCCTCCTACAATGAGCAGTTCCTC. Amino acids: CASSLDLASSYNEQFL. V and J are TRBV7-9 and TRBJ2-1, with D possibly TRBD2 on 6 matching bases. Germline assignment: CDR1 SEHNR and CDR2 FQNEAQ (reference sequence). This CDR3 region has 16 residues. Trimming removed 1 base at V and 0 bases at J, with 10 bases between.

Details on this clonotype: The junction and the germline gene differ at one end; a read error may be behind it. This sequence joins TRBV2 and TRBJ1-1; a possible D gene is TRBD1 (5 bases). This CDR3 has 14 residues. Germline V gene sequence: CDR1 SNHLY, CDR2 FYNNEI. In nucleotides, the CDR3 is TGTGCCAGCAGCGAAGGTGGCGGAACAGGCAAAGCTTTCTTT. It translates to CASSEGGGTGKAFF.

This chain uses TRBV5-6 with TRBJ2-7; D gene unclear. Per the germline V gene, CDR1 is SGHDT and CDR2 is YYEEEE. The CDR3 contains 11 residues. Trimming cost V 2 bases and J 6 bases, with 6 bases left between them. As DNA, the CDR3 is TGTGCCAGCAGCTTCCGATCCGAGCAGTACTTC. Protein: CASSFRSEQYF. The full variable domain, in which reference TRBV5-6 and TRBJ2-7 provide the parts outside the CDR3, is DAGVTQSPTHLIKTRGQQVTLRCSPKSGHDTVSWYQQALGQGPQFIFQYYEEEERQRGNFPDRFSGHQFPNYSSELNVNALLLGDSALYLCASSFRSEQYFGPGTRLTVT.

Ten or more counts support this clonotype. The chain joins TRBV20-1 to TRBJ2-3; 10 bases fit TRBD2. Per germline, CDR1 DFQATT and CDR2 SNEGSKA (reference sequence). The CDR3 spans 18 residues. Trimming at V came to 0 bases and at J to 2 bases, leaving 11 bases not matched to a gene. CDR3: CSARDWLAGVLSTDTQYF. Here the CDR3 DNA reads TGCAGTGCTAGAGATTGGCTAGCGGGAGTCCTCTCCACAGATACGCAGTATTTT.

This clonotype was found once. The chain couples TRBV7-9 to TRBJ1-2, with 7 bases matching TRBD1. V dropped 5 bases and J dropped 8; count of bases not matched to a gene: 11. There are 14 residues in the CDR3. Per the germline V gene, CDR1 is SEHNR and CDR2 is FQNEAQ (reference sequence). CDR3 in DNA: TGTGCCAGCAGCCTAGGGACAGTGCGTGAAGGCTACACCTTC. Amino acids: CASSLGTVREGYTF.

Many counts were recorded for this clonotype. The rearrangement links TRBV3-1 to TRBJ2-5; TRBD2 agrees at 15 bases. The CDR3 contains 17 residues. Germline assignment: CDR1 LGHDT and CDR2 YNNKEL (reference sequence). J was trimmed by 4 bases and V by 1 base; bases with no gene match: 4. The CDR3 reads CASSQGTSGRAAETQYF. Here the CDR3 DNA reads TGTGCCAGCAGCCAAGGGACTAGCGGGAGGGCCGCAGAGACCCAGTACTTC.

Points on this clonotype: This may be a read error: a much more frequent sequence differs by one nucleotide. The genes are TRBV3-1 and TRBJ1-3, with a possible D match to TRBD1 (5 bases). This CDR3 is 14 amino acids long. Germline CDR1 and CDR2: LGHDT and YNNKEL (reference sequence). The CDR3 bases are TGTGCCAGCAACCAAGAGGGGATGGGAAACACCATATATTTT. Residues: CASNQEGMGNTIYF.

The table lists this clonotype with many counts. The CDR3, as DNA: TGTGCCAGCAGGTACCTAAGGGCTAGCCCTCAATACGAGCAGTACTTC. Translation gives CASRYLRASPQYEQYF. The rearrangement joins TRBV7-9 to TRBJ2-7; TRBD2 might be the D (5 bases). This CDR3 spans 16 amino acids. Trimming took off 6 bases at V and 4 bases at J, with 22 bases between the two ends. Germline V gene sequence: CDR1 SEHNR, CDR2 FQNEAQ (reference sequence).

This sequence joins TRBV20-1 and TRBJ1-2; TRBD1 is a possible D gene (6 bases). Germline loops: CDR1 DFQATT, CDR2 SNEGSKA (reference sequence). The V end lost 6 bases, the J end lost 8 bases, and 16 bases lay between the germline ends. CDR3 length: 12 residues. Written as DNA, the CDR3 is TGCAGTGCCACCCGAGCCCAGGGGGGCTACACCTTC. Its translation is CSATRAQGGYTF.

The J gene is TRBJ1-4, the V gene TRBV15; 7 positions match TRBD1. The germline gives CDR1 LNHNV, CDR2 YYDKDF (reference sequence). The CDR3 extends over 14 amino acids. Trimming at V came to 5 bases and at J to 7 bases, leaving 7 bases not matched to a gene. CDR3 in DNA: TGTGCCACCAGCGGAACAGGGGCGGGTGAAAAACTGTTTTTT. Amino acid sequence: CATSGTGAGEKLFF.

The chain links TRBV20-1 to TRBJ1-6, with D maybe TRBD1 (6 bases). The ends were cut back, 0 bases at V and 7 bases at J, with 13 bases in the middle. The CDR3 loop spans 15 amino acids. Per germline, CDR1 DFQATT and CDR2 SNEGSKA (reference sequence). CDR3: CSARDGQGRNSPLHF. CDR3 DNA: TGCAGTGCTAGAGATGGGCAGGGGCGCAATTCACCCCTCCACTTT.

The chain couples TRBV20-1 to TRBJ1-2; 7 nucleotides line up with TRBD1. There are 16 residues in the CDR3. Germline lookup yields CDR1 DFQATT and CDR2 SNEGSKA (reference sequence). Losses at the gene ends were 5 bases for V and 8 bases for J; bases not matched to a gene: 20. CDR3 DNA: TGCAGTGCTGGGGGGGGGACAGACCTATCAGCCTACGGCTACACCTTC. It yields the protein CSAGGGTDLSAYGYTF.

Points on this clonotype: A much larger clone sits a single nucleotide away, making a read error possible. V is TRBV3-1 and J is TRBJ2-1; TRBD2 agrees at 12 bases. V was clipped by 4 bases and J by 6 bases; unmatched bases: 13. Germline V gene lookup returns CDR1 LGHDT and CDR2 YNNKEL (reference sequence). This CDR3 has 18 residues. CDR3 loop: CASSLATTGLAGTNEQFF. The CDR3 region has the DNA TGTGCCAGCAGCCTCGCAACGACAGGACTAGCGGGAACCAATGAGCAGTTCTTC.

This clonotype was seen a handful of times. V is TRBV12-3 or TRBV12-4 and J is TRBJ2-1, with TRBD2 matching over 8 bases. The length of the CDR3 is 14 residues. With V trimmed by 6 bases and J by 4 bases, 5 bases remained unmatched. In DNA form, the CDR3 reads TGTGCCAGCAGCTTTAGCGGGAATTACAATGAGCAGTTCTTC. This gives the protein CASSFSGNYNEQFF.

This clonotype has ten or more counts. The chain has TRBV5-1 and TRBJ2-7, with D unclear. This CDR3 is 14 amino acids long. V lost 1 base and J lost 3, with 11 bases in between. The germline gives CDR1 SGHRS, CDR2 YFSETQ. The CDR3 DNA reads as TGCGCCAGCAGCTTGAGGCCGGCAGACTACGAGCAGTACTTC. This gives the protein CASSLRPADYEQYF.